This TCR beta chain was captured by sequencing in a study of Graves' ophthalmopathy and Graves' hyperthyroidism. Amplification of the TCR beta CDR3 regions used RNA transcripts (as template). RT-PCR in the first round used HTBI primers; a second-round multiplex PCR followed. TCRdb re-derived calls from the multiplex PCR reads in MiXCR, one entry per CDR3 protein. The repertoire has 300,000 to 350,000 distinct CDR3 sequences, about a sixth of them found once; the top ten carry 9% to 15%. The junction had 4 bases not matched to a gene; V was cut back by 3 bases and J by 2 bases. Germline CDR1 and CDR2: DFQATT and SNEGSKA (reference sequence). This CDR3 region has 14 residues. This clonotype appeared many times. Diagnostic conclusions were grounded in clinical symptoms, serum thyroxine, TRAb, thyroid ultrasound and orbital computed tomography.

The chain couples TRBV20-1 to TRBJ2-7; 10 bases match TRBD2. Sequencing was done on a sample of peripheral blood. This TCR was sampled from an adult man with Graves' ophthalmopathy. This CDR3 reads CSASLSGRAYEQYF. CDR3 DNA: TGCAGTGCTAGCCTGAGCGGGAGGGCCTACGAGCAGTACTTC.